Listed below are T cell receptor beta chains from one sample, sequenced in a study of a mutant IDH1 vaccine in newly diagnosed glioma. Profiling relied on immunoSEQ multiplex PCR, and the TCRdb table lists in-frame clones only, not all of them. The table includes just under 95,000 clones, about four fifths detected once. Source: PBMCs, taken from a glioma patient treated with radiotherapy, temozolomide or both. Every receptor here comes from a woman aged 45-65 years with glioma. Each CDR3 is given with its conserved first and last residue. D genes are given only for firm matches. Some rows mark clone size as missing; the rest say once, few, many or name a class of expanded clone.

v_call	d_call	clone_size	j_call	cdr3_nt	cdr3_aa
TRBV7-9	-	medium-sized	TRBJ1-1	TGTGCCAGCAGCTTTGAGGGGGTGGGCACTGAAGCTTTCTTT	CASSFEGVGTEAFF
TRBV6-1	-	once	TRBJ2-1	TGTGCCAGCAGTGCGCGATTCGACCTCCCCTACAATGAGCAGTTCTTC	CASSARFDLPYNEQFF
TRBV4-1	-	-	TRBJ1-2	TGCGCCAGCAGCCAAGGGACAGCGTTAGCTAACTATGGCTACACCTTC	CASSQGTALANYGYTF
TRBV2	-	-	TRBJ1-4	TGTGCCAGCAGCCCCGGAGGGCGCTCCACTGAAAAACTGTTTTTT	CASSPGGRSTEKLFF
TRBV27	TRBD1	once	TRBJ1-1	TGTGCCAGCAGTTCTCTGGACAGGTTGAACACTGAAGCTTTCTTT	CASSSLDRLNTEAFF
TRBV15	TRBD1	-	TRBJ1-3	TGTGCCACCAGCAAAGCATACGGACAGGGGGGAACCACCATATATTTT	CATSKAYGQGGTTIYF
TRBV29-1	-	-	TRBJ1-5	TGCAGCGTCGCGAATAGCAATCAGCCCCAGCATTTT	CSVANSNQPQHF
TRBV4-2	-	-	TRBJ1-1	TGTGCCAGCAGCCAAGCCCCTACTGAAGCTTTCTTT	CASSQAPTEAFF
TRBV19	-	-	TRBJ1-1	TGTGCCAGTAGGACCCTCCAGGGAGATACTGAAGCTTTCTTT	CASRTLQGDTEAFF
TRBV10-3	TRBD1	-	TRBJ1-2	TGTGCCATCAGTGAGTCCGGACAGGGGGGTGGCTATGGCTACACCTTC	CAISESGQGGGYGYTF
TRBV7-8	-	once	TRBJ1-2	TGTGCCAGCAGCCAAAGACAGTATGGCTACACCTTC	CASSQRQYGYTF
TRBV30	TRBD1	-	TRBJ1-3	TGTGCCTGGAGTGTAAAGGACAGGGCAGATTTT	CAWSVKDRADF
TRBV14	-	few	TRBJ1-1	TGTGCCAGCAGCCAGGTATACACTGAAGCTTTCTTT	CASSQVYTEAFF
TRBV4-1	-	-	TRBJ2-3	TGCGCCAGCAGCCAAGATGGACCAGCCGGGGCAGATACGCAGTATTTT	CASSQDGPAGADTQYF
TRBV6-5	-	once	TRBJ1-1	TGTGCCAGCAGTTTTTCCTACAGGGACACTGAAGCTTTCTTT	CASSFSYRDTEAFF
TRBV29-1	-	-	TRBJ2-7	TGCAGCGTTGTGGGGCCAGCAAAAAAGGGCTACGAGCAGTACTTC	CSVVGPAKKGYEQYF
TRBV11-1	TRBD1	-	TRBJ1-1	TGTGCCAGCAGCCTCGGACAGGGGGTCACTGAAGCTTTCTTT	CASSLGQGVTEAFF
TRBV28	TRBD1	-	TRBJ1-5	TGTGCCAGCAGTGCACCGACAGGGGGAGGCAATCAGCCCCAGCATTTT	CASSAPTGGGNQPQHF
TRBV7-2	-	-	TRBJ1-6	TGTGCCAGCAGCCCGGGGCTAGGGACCACTCCCCTCCACTTT	CASSPGLGTTPLHF
TRBV14	-	-	TRBJ1-5	TGTGCCAGCAACGGGGCAGCTGAGAGCAATCAGCCCCAGCATTTT	CASNGAAESNQPQHF
TRBV28	-	-	TRBJ2-4	TGTGCCAGCAGTATCCAGGGGGCCAAAAACATTCAGTACTTC	CASSIQGAKNIQYF
TRBV15	-	-	TRBJ2-6	TGTGCCACCAGCGGACAGAGCTCTGGGGCCAACGTCCTGACTTTC	CATSGQSSGANVLTF
TRBV6-1	-	-	TRBJ1-6	TGTGCCAGCAGTGCCCAGACAGATAATTCACCCCTCCACTTT	CASSAQTDNSPLHF
TRBV19	TRBD1	-	TRBJ1-5	TGTGCCAGTAGTATTGCAGGACAGGGTTTCAATCAGCCCCAGCATTTT	CASSIAGQGFNQPQHF
TRBV18	-	-	TRBJ1-1	TGTGCCAGCTCACCAGTTCTCGTTCGCCAAGAGAACACTGAAGCTTTCTTT	CASSPVLVRQENTEAFF
TRBV29-1	-	-	TRBJ2-7	TGCAGCGTTGAGGGAGAGGGCTCCTACGAGCAGTACTTC	CSVEGEGSYEQYF
TRBV6-6	TRBD1	-	TRBJ1-5	TGTGCCACTTCCGACAGGGGTGAACAGCCCCAGCATTTT	CATSDRGEQPQHF
TRBV19	-	-	TRBJ2-4	TGTGCCAGTAGCCCCGGAGGGAACATTCAGTACTTC	CASSPGGNIQYF
TRBV28	TRBD2	-	TRBJ2-2	TGTGCCAGCGTCGGCGGGGGGGCCGGGACCGGGGAGCTGTTTTTT	CASVGGGAGTGELFF
TRBV9	-	once	TRBJ1-3	TGTGCCAGCAGCATCTCTGGGGGGAGTGGAAACACCATATATTTT	CASSISGGSGNTIYF
TRBV28	-	-	TRBJ1-4	TGTGCCAGCAGTTTTCCTGGAACTAATGAAAAACTGTTTTTT	CASSFPGTNEKLFF
TRBV6-5	-	-	TRBJ2-7	TGTGCCAGCAGTTACGGGCAGGCCGAGCAGTACTTC	CASSYGQAEQYF
TRBV19	-	-	TRBJ1-1	TGTGCCAGTAGCCACAGGGCCTTGGGTGAAGCTTTCTTT	CASSHRALGEAFF
TRBV5-1	TRBD2	few	TRBJ2-3	TGCGCCAGCAGCTTGGTCCCTGGTGGGCTAGCGGGGACCACAGATACGCAGTATTTT	CASSLVPGGLAGTTDTQYF
TRBV7-6	TRBD2	-	TRBJ2-2	TGTGCCAGCAGCCCCGCTAGCGGGTACACCGGGGAGCTGTTTTTT	CASSPASGYTGELFF
TRBV2	-	-	TRBJ2-3	TGTGCCAGCAGTGCCTCAGGGGTTAGCACAGATACGCAGTATTTT	CASSASGVSTDTQYF
TRBV5-1	-	-	TRBJ2-7	TGCGCCAGCAGCCCAGGCGGGGCCACCTCCTACGAGCAGTACTTC	CASSPGGATSYEQYF
TRBV6-6	-	-	TRBJ2-5	TGTGCCAGCAGTTACTTTCGACCCGGCACAAGAGAGACCCAGTACTTC	CASSYFRPGTRETQYF
TRBV2	-	-	TRBJ1-5	TGTGCCAGCAGCGGGGATGATAGCAATCAGCCCCAGCATTTT	CASSGDDSNQPQHF
TRBV21-1	-	-	TRBJ1-5	TGTGCCAGCAGCAAAGTTTCGTCGACAGGGGGCGGGTTTAGCAATCAGCCCCAGCATTTT	CASSKVSSTGGGFSNQPQHF
TRBV19	-	-	TRBJ2-1	TGTGCCAGTAGCCTACTCAGCTCCTACAATGAGCAGTTCTTC	CASSLLSSYNEQFF
TRBV5-1	-	-	TRBJ2-2	TGCGCCAGCAGCTTAGGGGAAGGGATGCCCGGGGAGCTGTTTTTT	CASSLGEGMPGELFF
TRBV9	TRBD2	once	TRBJ2-2	TGTGCCAGCAGCTCCACCGGGACTAGCGGGAGGCACGGGGAGCTGTTTTTT	CASSSTGTSGRHGELFF
TRBV27	-	-	TRBJ1-1	TGTGCCAGCAGTGGAGGCTCGGGACCCAACACTGAAGCTTTCTTT	CASSGGSGPNTEAFF
TRBV27	-	once	TRBJ1-1	TGTGCCAGCAGTCCCGGGGCCGGGACTGAAGCTTTCTTT	CASSPGAGTEAFF
TRBV29-1	-	-	TRBJ2-3	TGCAGTGGACAACGGGACGCGATCACAGATACGCAGTATTTT	CSGQRDAITDTQYF
TRBV4-2	TRBD1	-	TRBJ1-2	TGTGCCAGCAGCCAAGATCCAGGGGGTATCAATGGCTACACCTTC	CASSQDPGGINGYTF